These 20 T cell receptor beta chains share one sample of origin, sequenced in a study of T cell responses to AZD1222 COVID-19 vaccine. The table came from immunoSEQ multiplex PCR; TCRdb's copy has only in-frame clones and leaves some out. The data show around 160,000 clones, with roughly 94% seen just once and less than 1.3% held by the top ten. Material: peripheral blood, obtained 28 days after the second AZD1222 dose. These receptors all come from an adult who received the AZD1222 COVID-19 vaccine.

V gene TRBV3-1 (or the pseudogene TRBV3-2) combines with J gene TRBJ1-2, with D perhaps matching TRBD1 (5 bases). Germline V CDR1 and CDR2: LGHDT, YNNKEL (reference sequence). The CDR3 runs 12 residues. Trimming pared 3 bases from V and 8 bases from J, leaving 10 bases between. CDR3 protein: CASSQGEAGYTF. CDR3 sequence (DNA): TGTGCCAGCAGCCAGGGGGAAGCCGGCTACACCTTC.

V and J are TRBV5-4 and TRBJ2-1; D possibly matches TRBD1 or TRBD2 (5 bases each). The CDR3 is made up of 14 amino acids. Germline V gene sequence: CDR1 SGHNT, CDR2 YYREEE (reference sequence). With 4 bases removed from V and 7 bases from J, the gap between germline ends came to 15 bases. CDR3 amino acids: CASSAAPGRNEQFF. Written as DNA, the CDR3 is TGTGCCAGCAGCGCCGCGCCGGGGCGAAATGAGCAGTTCTTC.

The chain carries TRBV11-1 and TRBJ2-7; the D is unclear. This CDR3 has 13 amino acids. The V gene lost 3 bases and the J gene lost 1 base, with 7 bases spanning the gap. CDR1 SGHAT and CDR2 FQDESV come from the germline V gene (reference sequence). CDR3 loop: CASSFGTSYEQYF. CDR3 nucleotide sequence: TGTGCCAGCAGCTTCGGTACTTCCTACGAGCAGTACTTC.

As DNA, the CDR3 is TGTGCCAGCAGGCTACTAGCGTTGCAAGAGACCCAGTACTTC. Amino acid sequence: CASRLLALQETQYF. The V call is TRBV2, the J call TRBJ2-5; 7 nucleotides agree with TRBD2. This CDR3 region has 14 residues. Germline values: CDR1 SNHLY, CDR2 FYNNEI. V shed 6 bases and J 2 bases; nucleotides not matched to a gene: 6. Based on the CDR3 plus reference TRBV2 and TRBJ2-5, the full variable domain is EPEVTQTPSHQVTQMGQEVILRCVPISNHLYFYWYRQILGQKVEFLVSFYNNEISEKSEIFDDQFSVERPDGSNFTLKIRSTKLEDSAMYFCASRLLALQETQYFGPGTRLLVL.

This rearrangement joins TRBV20-1 to TRBJ2-7, with D perhaps matching TRBD1 or TRBD2 (5 bases each). Trimming removed 3 bases at V and 3 bases at J, with 15 bases between. This CDR3 region has 14 residues. The V gene's germline CDR1 is DFQATT and CDR2 SNEGSKA (reference sequence). The CDR3 DNA follows: TGCAGTGCTAGTTCGGCAGGGACCTACTACGAGCAGTACTTC. This codes for CSASSAGTYYEQYF.

The CDR3 reads CASSLFGGGNTGELFF. Written as DNA, the CDR3 is TGTGCCAGCAGCTTGTTCGGCGGGGGGAACACCGGGGAGCTGTTTTTT. The V gene is TRBV7-2, the J gene TRBJ2-2; 7 bases line up with TRBD2. J was trimmed by 1 base and V by 3 bases; bases with no gene match: 5. The CDR3 runs 16 residues. Looked up from germline, CDR1 is SGHTA and CDR2 is FQGNSA.

The chain carries TRBV14 and TRBJ2-7; 7 bases line up with TRBD2. Germline loops: CDR1 SGHDN, CDR2 FVKESK. CDR3 length: 15 residues. V lost 5 bases and J lost 2; bases outside the gene matches: 9. The CDR3 loop reads CASSVGLYPTYEQYF. The CDR3 DNA sequence: TGTGCCAGCAGCGTGGGACTATACCCCACCTACGAGCAGTACTTC.

This chain joins TRBV5-6 and TRBJ1-1; D might be TRBD1 (6 bases). The V end was cut by 3 bases, the J end by 5 bases, with 14 bases between. There are 14 residues in the CDR3. Germline loops: CDR1 SGHDT, CDR2 YYEEEE. The chain's CDR3 is CASSSRGEWTEAFF. In nucleotides, the CDR3 is TGTGCCAGCAGCTCCAGGGGAGAATGGACTGAAGCTTTCTTT.

The CDR3 protein is CASGSGVSCGYTF. CDR3 nucleotide sequence: TGTGCCAGCGGATCCGGGGTGAGCTGTGGCTACACCTTC. V usage is TRBV2 and J usage is TRBJ1-2, with no clear D. Per germline, CDR1 SNHLY and CDR2 FYNNEI. The CDR3 is 13 amino acids. Trimming left V 8 bases short and J 7 bases short, with 17 bases between.

This rearrangement joins TRBV6-4 to TRBJ1-1; D perhaps matches TRBD1 (5 bases). In germline, CDR1 is MRHNA, CDR2 SNTAGT. Trimming shortened V by 2 bases and J by 7 bases, and 8 bases separated the two germline ends. The CDR3 runs to 12 residues. CDR3 coding DNA: TGTGCCAGCAGTGACCAGGGTGGTGAAGCTTTCTTT. This sequence encodes CASSDQGGEAFF.

The CDR3 protein is CASTPQGQEYTDTQYF. CDR3 bases: TGTGCCAGCACCCCGCAGGGACAGGAGTACACAGATACGCAGTATTTT. The rearrangement joins TRBV18 to TRBJ2-3; the match to TRBD1 covers 8 bases. CDR1 is KGHSH and CDR2 is LQKENI in the germline V gene. Trimming at V came to 8 bases and at J to 2 bases, leaving 12 bases not matched to a gene. The CDR3 contains 16 residues.

This clone was found a few times. The chain employs TRBV5-6 and TRBJ2-7; D is unresolved. CDR1 is SGHDT, CDR2 YYEEEE, per germline. The CDR3 spans 12 residues. The germline V and J ends were trimmed by 1 base and 4 bases, with 6 bases remaining between them. The CDR3: CASSLNMYEQYF. In DNA form, the CDR3 reads TGTGCCAGCAGCTTGAACATGTACGAGCAGTACTTC.

The V call is TRBV5-5, the J call TRBJ1-2; possible D gene TRBD1, 6 bases. This CDR3 has 15 amino acids. Deletions cut 4 bases from V and 2 bases from J, with 15 bases between. In germline, CDR1 is SGHKS, CDR2 YYEKEE (reference sequence). The CDR3 region has the DNA TGTGCCAGCAGCGGTAAGGGGGGCGCAAACTATGGCTACACCTTC. This encodes CASSGKGGANYGYTF. The full variable domain, with the rest looked up from reference TRBV5-5 and TRBJ1-2, is DAGVTQSPTHLIKTRGQQVTLRCSPISGHKSVSWYQQVLGQGPQFIFQYYEKEERGRGNFPDRFSARQFPNYSSELNVNALLLGDSALYLCASSGKGGANYGYTFGSGTRLTVV.

The V gene is TRBV19, the J gene TRBJ1-3; maybe TRBD1 (6 bases). Deletions cut 7 bases from V and 0 bases from J, with 13 bases between. The CDR3 sequence is 15 residues long. Looked up from germline, CDR1 is LNHDA and CDR2 is SQIVND (reference sequence). CDR3 nucleotides: TGTGCCAGTAAACAGGGTACCTACTCTGGAAACACCATATATTTT. As protein: CASKQGTYSGNTIYF.

This rearrangement joins TRBV19 to TRBJ1-2, with D maybe TRBD1 (5 bases). Trimming took 5 bases from V and 12 from J, leaving 19 bases between them. The CDR3 totals 13 residues. In germline, CDR1 is LNHDA, CDR2 SQIVND (reference sequence). The CDR3 coding sequence is TGTGCCAGTAGTTACGGGACGGCTTCAAGGGACACCTTC. As protein: CASSYGTASRDTF.

This chain connects TRBV6-5 to TRBJ1-1, with TRBD1 matching over 8 bases. The CDR3 runs to 13 residues. The germline V gene has CDR1 MNHEY and CDR2 SVGAGI. Trimming cost V 6 bases and J 5 bases; bases outside gene matches: 5. The CDR3 bases are TGTGCCAGCAGCACGGACAGGGAAACTGAAGCTTTCTTT. Protein sequence: CASSTDRETEAFF.

The chain joins TRBV9 to TRBJ2-3; 8 bases map to TRBD2. This CDR3 contains 15 residues. Germline V gene sequence: CDR1 SGDLS, CDR2 YYNGEE. V was pared by 0 bases and J by 4 bases, with 4 bases of the junction left unmatched. The CDR3 loop is CASSVVTSEADTQYF. The CDR3 bases are TGTGCCAGCAGCGTAGTGACTAGCGAAGCAGATACGCAGTATTTT.

The rearrangement joins TRBV29-1 to TRBJ1-5, with 7 bases matching TRBD1. J lost 7 bases, V lost 6 bases, and 9 bases had no gene match. The CDR3 extends over 13 amino acids. Germline V gene lookup returns CDR1 SQVTM and CDR2 ANQGSEA. CDR3 coding DNA: TGCAGCGTCACAGGGGAGTGGGGCCAGCCCCAGCATTTT. It translates to CSVTGEWGQPQHF. Supplemented by reference TRBV29-1 and TRBJ1-5, the full variable domain reads SAVISQKPSRDICQRGTSLTIQCQVDSQVTMMFWYRQQPGQSLTLIATANQGSEATYESGFVIDKFPISRPNLTFSTLTVSNMSPEDSSIYLCSVTGEWGQPQHFGDGTRLSIL.

The V and J genes are TRBV27 and TRBJ2-7; D perhaps matches TRBD2 (6 bases). Germline loops: CDR1 MNHEY, CDR2 SMNVEV (reference sequence). The CDR3 contains 13 residues. With 1 base removed from V and 4 bases from J, the gap between germline ends came to 8 bases. CDR3 nucleotide sequence: TGTGCCAGCAGTTTATTCGGGGGATACGAGCAGTACTTC. Protein sequence: CASSLFGGYEQYF.

The chain uses TRBV6-1 and TRBJ1-1; 7 positions match TRBD1. The CDR3 covers 16 residues. The V and J ends lost 4 bases and 3 bases, in that order; junction bases with no gene match: 11. Germline CDR1 and CDR2: MNHNS and SASEGT. The CDR3 DNA reads as TGTGCCAGCAGTGTTGCGGGATTTCAGGGGGACACTGAAGCTTTCTTT. Translation gives CASSVAGFQGDTEAFF.